A single sample is the source of the 11 T cell receptor beta chains below, sequenced in a study of cytomegalovirus exposure and HLA in healthy donors. The PCR used 60 Vbeta and 13 Jbeta primers. TCRdb's copy holds only in-frame clones and misses some; the assay was immunoSEQ multiplex PCR. The table includes about 120,000 clones, around 80% detected once. The source material was PBMCs. The receptors derive from a woman aged 35 to 49 in good health and CMV-seropositive.

The DNA for the CDR3 is TGTGCCTGGAGTGTAGCCAGGGCCGGTGGCTACACCTTC. As protein: CAWSVARAGGYTF. The chain joins TRBV30 to TRBJ1-2; possible D gene TRBD1, 5 bases. CDR3 length equals 13 residues. V gave up 0 bases and J gave up 7 bases, with 12 bases separating them. Germline assignment: CDR1 GTSNPN and CDR2 SVGIG (reference sequence).

The chain combines TRBV4-1 with TRBJ2-3; 9 bases map to TRBD1. Germline lookup yields CDR1 MGHRA and CDR2 YSYEKL. Losses at the gene ends were 4 bases for V and 2 bases for J; bases not matched to a gene: 10. CDR3 length: 17 amino acids. CDR3 sequence: CASSRSGQGLNTDTQYF. The CDR3 bases are TGCGCCAGCAGCCGATCCGGACAGGGGCTCAACACAGATACGCAGTATTTT.

The gene calls are TRBV5-1 and TRBJ2-1, with TRBD1 as a possible D gene (5 bases). V lost 4 bases to trimming and J lost 7 bases, with 18 bases between them. Germline lookup yields CDR1 SGHRS and CDR2 YFSETQ. The CDR3 contains 15 residues. The chain's CDR3 is CASSTPSQGENEQFF. CDR3 bases: TGCGCCAGCAGCACCCCGTCGCAGGGTGAGAATGAGCAGTTCTTC.

V usage is TRBV7-9 and J usage is TRBJ1-2; D ambiguous. The length of the CDR3 is 12 residues. Trimming pared 1 base from V and 7 bases from J, leaving 7 bases between. The germline CDR1 and CDR2 sequences are SEHNR and FQNEAQ (reference sequence). The CDR3 here is CASSLEYTGYTF. CDR3 bases: TGTGCCAGCAGCTTAGAATACACTGGCTACACCTTC.

This clone has a handful of counts. This rearrangement joins TRBV7-9 to TRBJ2-1; a possible D gene is TRBD2 (6 bases). CDR1 is SEHNR, CDR2 FQNEAQ, per germline (reference sequence). Trimming took off 5 bases at V and 7 bases at J, with 9 bases between the two ends. CDR3 length: 12 residues. DNA for the CDR3: TGTGCCAGCAGCCCGGGACTTAATGAGCAGTTCTTC. This translates into CASSPGLNEQFF.

This rearrangement joins TRBV9 to TRBJ2-2; weak D call: TRBD1 (6 bases). V was shortened by 1 base and J by 3 bases, with 13 bases between the two germline ends. Germline V CDR1 and CDR2: SGDLS, YYNGEE. The CDR3 has 16 amino acids. CDR3 nucleotides: TGTGCCAGCAGCGTATCACAGGGTTTTGACACCGGGGAGCTGTTTTTT. This gives the protein CASSVSQGFDTGELFF.

This clone was counted between two and nine times. The CDR3 protein is CASSFGGNTDTQYF. The CDR3, as DNA: TGCGCCAGCAGCTTCGGGGGGAACACAGATACGCAGTATTTT. The chain joins TRBV5-1 to TRBJ2-3; 7 bases map to TRBD2. V gave up 2 bases and J gave up 2 bases; unmatched junction bases: 2. Germline CDR1 reads SGHRS; CDR2 reads YFSETQ. This CDR3 spans 14 amino acids.

The gene calls are TRBV30 and TRBJ2-1; 7 nucleotides agree with TRBD2. CDR3 length: 15 residues. The ends lost 2 bases at V and 4 bases at J; junction bases unmatched: 8. Germline V gives CDR1 GTSNPN, CDR2 SVGIG (reference sequence). CDR3 sequence reads: CAWSPGRDYYNEQFF. CDR3 DNA: TGTGCCTGGAGTCCAGGCCGGGACTATTACAATGAGCAGTTCTTC. The variable domain in full, with the rest retrieved from reference TRBV30 and TRBJ2-1, is SQTIHQWPATLVQPVGSPLSLECTVEGTSNPNLYWYRQAAGRGLQLLFYSVGIGQISSEVPQNLSASRPQDRQFILSSKKLLLSDSGFYLCAWSPGRDYYNEQFFGPGTRLTVL.

A few counts support this clone. The rearrangement joins TRBV7-2 to TRBJ2-5, with 8 nucleotides matching TRBD1. The CDR3 is 18 amino acids. Germline V gives CDR1 SGHTA, CDR2 FQGNSA. V gave up 5 bases and J gave up 5 bases; unmatched junction bases: 19. The chain's CDR3 is CASSPALGFTGGYETQYF. In DNA, the CDR3 is TGTGCCAGCAGCCCAGCGCTAGGGTTCACAGGGGGTTATGAGACCCAGTACTTC.

The chain combines TRBV7-6 with TRBJ1-1; 8 bases match TRBD1. V lost 5 bases to trimming and J lost 0 bases; unmatched junction nucleotides: 8. The germline CDR1 and CDR2 sequences are SGHVS and FNYEAQ. This CDR3 comprises 16 residues. The CDR3 is CASSTPTGDLNTEAFF. The CDR3 DNA sequence: TGTGCCAGCAGCACCCCGACAGGGGATTTGAACACTGAAGCTTTCTTT.

The chain employs TRBV2 and TRBJ1-6; 8 bases are shared with TRBD1. The CDR3 contains 18 residues. V shed 4 bases and J 2 bases; nucleotides not matched to a gene: 10. Germline lookup yields CDR1 SNHLY and CDR2 FYNNEI. The CDR3 nucleotides are TGTGCCAGCAGTGCAGGGGGCCTTATCTTCGCCTATAATTCACCCCTCCACTTT. This gives the protein CASSAGGLIFAYNSPLHF.